One sample yielded the 26 T cell receptor beta chains listed below, sequenced in a study of CD4 T cells in relation to SARS-CoV-2 and coronaviruses. Assay: immunoSEQ multiplex PCR; the TCRdb copy retains only in-frame clones and omits some. The data show approximately 60,000 clones, with 92% seen just once and around 0.4% held by the top ten. Sequenced material: naive CD4+ T cells from PBMCs. Subset defined: naive CD4+ T cells isolated by negative enrichment. The receptor set was obtained from an adult with COVID-19.

The rearrangement links TRBV28 to TRBJ2-1; D unresolved. In germline, CDR1 is MDHEN, CDR2 SYDVKM. This CDR3 spans 13 amino acids. Trimming took off 1 base at V and 9 bases at J, with 10 bases between the two ends. CDR3 in DNA: TGTGCCAGCAGTTTATTTTACAGACTTGAGCAGTTCTTC. As protein: CASSLFYRLEQFF. The variable domain in full, completed from reference TRBV28 and TRBJ2-1, reads DVKVTQSSRYLVKRTGEKVFLECVQDMDHENMFWYRQDPGLGLRLIYFSYDVKMKEKGDIPEGYSVSREKKERFSLILESASTNQTSMYLCASSLFYRLEQFFGPGTRLTVL.

The rearrangement uses TRBV28 and TRBJ1-2; no clear D gene. Germline lookup yields CDR1 MDHEN and CDR2 SYDVKM. This CDR3 comprises 15 residues. Trimming cost V 3 bases and J 4 bases, with 15 bases left between them. CDR3 in amino acids: CASSFISLVGYGYTF. The DNA of the CDR3 is TGTGCCAGCAGTTTCATTAGCTTAGTCGGCTATGGCTACACCTTC.

The chain couples TRBV6-6 to TRBJ1-5; D gene ambiguous. Germline lookup yields CDR1 MNHNY and CDR2 SVGAGI (reference sequence). The CDR3 is 14 amino acids. Trimming cost V 5 bases and J 8 bases, with 16 bases left between them. The CDR3 DNA follows: TGTGCCAGCAGTGGCGACGCCCGGCAAAAGCCCCAGCATTTT. Its protein is CASSGDARQKPQHF.

This chain joins TRBV7-8 and TRBJ2-7; 8 positions match TRBD2. This CDR3 has 14 residues. V was clipped by 0 bases and J by 2 bases; unmatched bases: 0. Looked up from germline, CDR1 is SGHVS and CDR2 is FQNEAQ. The CDR3 DNA follows: TGTGCCAGCAGCTTAGCTAGCGGGACCTACGAGCAGTACTTC. Amino acid sequence: CASSLASGTYEQYF.

The V and J genes are TRBV9 and TRBJ2-1, with D perhaps matching TRBD1 (5 bases). The CDR3 length is 14 residues. Germline V gene data show CDR1 as SGDLS and CDR2 as YYNGEE. The V gene lost 3 bases and the J gene lost 15 bases, with 22 bases spanning the gap. The CDR3 DNA reads as TGTGCCAGCAGCGCCCAGGGCCCCTTTACACAGTTGTTCTTC. It encodes CASSAQGPFTQLFF.

V and J are TRBV9 and TRBJ2-7; D not certain. Trimming removed 3 bases at V and 2 bases at J, with 9 bases between. Germline CDR1 reads SGDLS; CDR2 reads YYNGEE. The CDR3 has 13 amino acids. As DNA, the CDR3 is TGTGCCAGCAGCGATGAAGAGACCTACGAGCAGTACTTC. Translated, it gives CASSDEETYEQYF.

CDR3 DNA: TGTGCCAGCTCACCACCAGGGGGGGCCGAGCAGTACTTC. Amino acid sequence: CASSPPGGAEQYF. The chain combines TRBV18 with TRBJ2-7, with D maybe TRBD2 (7 bases). The V and J ends lost 0 bases and 6 bases respectively, with 9 bases between them. CDR1 KGHSH and CDR2 LQKENI come from the germline V gene. The CDR3 contains 13 residues.

The chain recombines TRBV10-3 with TRBJ2-5; tentative D call: TRBD1 (5 bases). This CDR3 is 13 amino acids long. Germline V gives CDR1 ENHRY, CDR2 SYGVKD. The V gene lost 0 bases and the J gene lost 5 bases, with 7 bases spanning the gap. CDR3 in amino acids: CAISESKGETQYF. The CDR3 nucleotides are TGTGCCATCAGTGAGTCCAAGGGGGAGACCCAGTACTTC.

The V gene is TRBV19, the J gene TRBJ1-5; the D is unclear. The CDR3 covers 16 residues. Germline CDR1 reads LNHDA; CDR2 reads SQIVND (reference sequence). V was pared by 3 bases and J by 1 base, with 13 bases between. The CDR3 DNA is TGTGCCAGTAGTATGCGGAGCTCGGCGAGCAATCAGCCCCAGCATTTT. This translates into CASSMRSSASNQPQHF. Complete variable domain (other parts from reference TRBV19 and TRBJ1-5): DGGITQSPKYLFRKEGQNVTLSCEQNLNHDAMYWYRQDPGQGLRLIYYSQIVNDFQKGDIAEGYSVSREKKESFPLTVTSAQKNPTAFYLCASSMRSSASNQPQHFGDGTRLSIL.

CDR3 protein: CASSLGTGIWETQYF. The DNA for the CDR3 is TGCGCCAGCAGCTTGGGTACTGGAATATGGGAGACCCAGTACTTC. The chain couples TRBV5-1 to TRBJ2-5, with D hard to call. Germline assignment: CDR1 SGHRS and CDR2 YFSETQ. This CDR3 contains 15 residues. Trimming removed 0 bases at V and 5 bases at J, with 14 bases between.

This rearrangement joins TRBV15 to TRBJ2-1; 11 bases fit TRBD2. The J segment lost 4 bases and the V segment lost 3 bases, leaving 11 bases of the junction unmatched. CDR3 length: 18 amino acids. Germline CDR1 reads LNHNV; CDR2 reads YYDKDF (reference sequence). CDR3 sequence reads: CATSRTSGTSAGYNEQFF. CDR3 nucleotides: TGTGCCACCAGCAGGACTAGCGGGACCTCGGCGGGGTACAATGAGCAGTTCTTC.

This clone occurred a few times. The V gene is TRBV5-6, the J gene TRBJ1-5; 10 bases align to TRBD1. Germline CDR1 SGHDT, CDR2 YYEEEE. This CDR3 region has 16 residues. V lost 4 bases to trimming and J lost 0 bases; unmatched junction nucleotides: 4. As DNA, the CDR3 is TGTGCCAGCAGCGGGGACAGGGGAGCTAGCAATCAGCCCCAGCATTTT. Its protein is CASSGDRGASNQPQHF.

This sequence joins TRBV5-1 and TRBJ1-1; 7 bases map to TRBD1. Germline CDR1 is SGHRS and CDR2 is YFSETQ. Trimming at V came to 4 bases and at J to 3 bases, leaving 6 bases not matched to a gene. The CDR3 extends over 14 amino acids. The CDR3 nucleotides are TGCGCCAGCAGCGCGGGACAGTGGGACACTGAAGCTTTCTTT. This translates into CASSAGQWDTEAFF. The full variable domain, in which reference TRBV5-1 and TRBJ1-1 provide the parts outside the CDR3, is KAGVTQTPRYLIKTRGQQVTLSCSPISGHRSVSWYQQTPGQGLQFLFEYFSETQRNKGNFPGRFSGRQFSNSRSEMNVSTLELGDSALYLCASSAGQWDTEAFFGQGTRLTVV.

V gene TRBV12-3 or TRBV12-4 combines with J gene TRBJ1-2, with D maybe TRBD1 (5 bases). The CDR3 length is 13 residues. Between the trimmed V and J ends, which lost 3 bases and 5 bases, there was a span of 10 bases. CDR3 amino acids: CASSFTTDYGYTF. The CDR3 DNA sequence: TGTGCCAGCAGTTTTACGACAGATTATGGCTACACCTTC.

The chain has TRBV29-1 and TRBJ2-7, with no clear D. The CDR3 runs 11 residues. Germline V gives CDR1 SQVTM, CDR2 ANQGSEA. V dropped 4 bases and J dropped 7 bases, with 11 bases sitting between them. DNA of the CDR3: TGCAGCGTTGCAACCCAATATGAGCAGTACTTC. This encodes CSVATQYEQYF.

The chain combines TRBV19 with TRBJ1-5; D remains unclear. Germline loops: CDR1 LNHDA, CDR2 SQIVND (reference sequence). Deletions cut 3 bases from V and 4 bases from J, with 4 bases between. This CDR3 comprises 12 residues. This CDR3 is CASSIRNQPQHF. In nucleotides, the CDR3 is TGTGCCAGTAGTATCCGAAATCAGCCCCAGCATTTT.

To note about this clone: Its ends do not fully match the called genes, so a read error is possible. The chain employs TRBV28 and TRBJ2-5, with a possible D match to TRBD2 (6 bases). There are 13 residues in the CDR3. Germline V gene data show CDR1 as MDHEN and CDR2 as SYDVKM. CDR3 region: CASRTTDHETQYF. CDR3 in DNA: TGTGCCAGTAGGACTACGGACCACGAGACCCAGTACTTC.

The rearrangement uses TRBV19 and TRBJ2-2; D is unclear. This CDR3 is 12 amino acids long. Per germline, CDR1 LNHDA and CDR2 SQIVND (reference sequence). V was clipped by 6 bases and J by 1 base, with 3 bases between them. CDR3 sequence reads: CASSQNTGELFF. The DNA of the CDR3 is TGTGCCAGTAGCCAGAACACCGGGGAGCTGTTTTTT.

This chain joins TRBV28 and TRBJ1-2, with 9 bases fitting TRBD1. This CDR3 has 14 amino acids. The trim removed 5 bases at V and 8 bases at J, leaving 9 bases unmatched. CDR1 and CDR2 from the germline V gene are MDHEN and SYDVKM. CDR3 in DNA: TGTGCCAGCAGTCCGTTGGACAGGGGCAGCGGCTACACCTTC. Encoded protein: CASSPLDRGSGYTF.

V usage is TRBV29-1 and J usage is TRBJ2-3, with 12 positions matching TRBD1. The CDR3 extends over 15 amino acids. Trimming at V came to 6 bases and at J to 5 bases, leaving 9 bases not matched to a gene. CDR1 is SQVTM and CDR2 is ANQGSEA in the germline V gene. CDR3 nucleotide sequence: TGCAGCGTACTCCCGGGACAGGGGGCTAGAGATACGCAGTATTTT. Protein sequence: CSVLPGQGARDTQYF.

The chain links TRBV5-1 to TRBJ1-4, with 8 nucleotides matching TRBD1. The CDR3 contains 14 residues. In germline, CDR1 is SGHRS, CDR2 YFSETQ. The trim removed 2 bases at V and 5 bases at J, leaving 2 bases unmatched. CDR3 in DNA: TGCGCCAGCAGCTTTAGGACAGGGAATGAAAAACTGTTTTTT. Residues: CASSFRTGNEKLFF.

In its sample, this clone was seen once. J is TRBJ2-7 and V is TRBV5-1, with D unclear. CDR3 length: 13 residues. With 0 bases removed from V and 3 bases from J, the gap between germline ends came to 7 bases. Germline values: CDR1 SGHRS, CDR2 YFSETQ. The chain's CDR3 is CASSLGLNYEQYF. CDR3 DNA sequence: TGCGCCAGCAGCTTGGGCCTAAACTACGAGCAGTACTTC.

The chain employs TRBV30 and TRBJ2-7, with D tentatively TRBD1 (6 bases). The V gene lost 1 base and the J gene lost 6 bases, with 19 bases spanning the gap. Germline loops: CDR1 GTSNPN, CDR2 SVGIG (reference sequence). The CDR3 runs 15 residues. The CDR3 nucleotides are TGTGCCTGGAGTGGAACTCTCACAGGGAAGGGCGAGCAGTACTTC. Translated, it gives CAWSGTLTGKGEQYF.

The J gene is TRBJ2-6, the V gene TRBV28; 12 nucleotides line up with TRBD1. Germline V gene data show CDR1 as MDHEN and CDR2 as SYDVKM. The CDR3 runs to 18 residues. The V gene end was trimmed by 6 bases and the J gene end by 9 bases; junction bases not matched to a gene: 15. The CDR3 DNA reads as TGTGCCAGCAGGCGGTTACCGGGACAGGGGGCGATAGTCAACGTCCTGACTTTC. Its protein product is CASRRLPGQGAIVNVLTF.

This chain uses TRBV28 with TRBJ1-2; D unclear. V dropped 3 bases and J dropped 2 bases, with 13 bases sitting between them. The CDR3 consists of 15 residues. Germline V gives CDR1 MDHEN, CDR2 SYDVKM. CDR3: CASSFTASPNYGYTF. As DNA, the CDR3 is TGTGCCAGCAGTTTCACAGCTAGCCCAAACTATGGCTACACCTTC.

V usage is TRBV19 and J usage is TRBJ2-1; 7 positions match TRBD2. The CDR3 is made up of 17 amino acids. CDR1 LNHDA and CDR2 SQIVND come from the germline V gene (reference sequence). Trimming cost V 5 bases and J 0 bases; bases outside gene matches: 10. The CDR3 DNA follows: TGTGCCAGTAGTCCAAACCTAGCGGAGAGCTCCTACAATGAGCAGTTCTTC. It translates to CASSPNLAESSYNEQFF.